This TCR beta chain was profiled in a study of CD8 T cells in Susac syndrome. A quantity of roughly 0.5 to 1 ug RNA underwent reverse transcription using random hexamers. TCRdb reprocessed the immunoSEQ multiplex PCR reads with MiXCR, giving one entry per CDR3 protein. The sample consists of around 170,000 distinct CDR3 sequences, under 97% of them appearing once. The V and J ends lost 6 bases and 5 bases respectively, with 16 bases between them. Germline V gene lookup returns CDR1 SEHNR and CDR2 FQNEAQ (reference sequence). The CDR3 is 14 amino acids. The sequenced sample consisted of CD4+ T cells from PBMCs. The gene calls are TRBV7-9 and TRBJ1-2; D is possibly TRBD1 (5 bases). This clonotype originated in a human donor with Susac syndrome. In DNA form, the CDR3 reads TGTGCCAGCAGACCGACCGGGACGGTTTATGGCTACACCTTC. This translates into CASRPTGTVYGYTF.